Below, 22 T cell receptor beta chains from the same sample are listed, as sequenced in a study of blood T cell repertoires in COVID-19 (dated by TCRdb to the early 2020s). Receptor libraries were prepared by the immunoSEQ multiplex PCR assay. TCRdb took this table from immuneACCESS and kept in-frame rearrangements with V and J called. Such tables lack part of the clones; where checked against another copy, unresolved V genes explain under half of the gap, and the rest is unexplained. The sample data list 260,000 or so clones, and less than 85% of these were observed just once. The ten largest clones take up 2% to 3% of the sample. What was sequenced was PBMCs or T cells enriched from blood (not recorded which). These receptor sequences come from a woman between 45 and 60 years old who had recovered from COVID-19.

The chain links TRBV25-1 to TRBJ1-2; D unresolved. V was cut by 6 bases and J by 3 bases, with 17 bases left in between. Germline-derived CDR1 and CDR2 are MGHDK and SYGVNS. CDR3 length: 15 amino acids. As DNA, the CDR3 is TGTGCCAGCAGGGCCCGGCGGGGATCCGACTATGGCTACACCTTC. The encoded protein is CASRARRGSDYGYTF.

V usage is TRBV7-2 and J usage is TRBJ1-3; 8 bases map to TRBD1. This CDR3 contains 15 residues. V shed 5 bases and J 4 bases; nucleotides not matched to a gene: 7. CDR1 and CDR2 from the germline V gene are SGHTA and FQGNSA. The CDR3: CASSARTGSGNTIYF. The DNA of the CDR3 is TGTGCCAGCAGCGCGAGGACAGGGTCAGGAAACACCATATATTTT.

This clone was picked up one time. V usage is TRBV9 and J usage is TRBJ2-7, with D perhaps matching TRBD2 (6 bases). V was clipped by 0 bases and J by 3 bases, with 10 bases between them. The CDR3 is 14 amino acids. CDR1 and CDR2 (germline): SGDLS, YYNGEE. The CDR3: CASSVANSGYEQYF. In DNA form, the CDR3 reads TGTGCCAGCAGCGTAGCTAATAGCGGCTACGAGCAGTACTTC.

The gene calls are TRBV7-8 and TRBJ1-1; weak D call: TRBD1 (6 bases). Trimming stripped 0 bases from V and 5 bases from J, with 13 bases between. The germline gives CDR1 SGHVS, CDR2 FQNEAQ. The CDR3 sequence is 15 residues long. In DNA form, the CDR3 reads TGTGCCAGCAGCTTAGCGCCGGCCCAGGGGACTGAAGCTTTCTTT. Residues: CASSLAPAQGTEAFF.

The genes are TRBV15 and TRBJ2-1; 14 bases match TRBD2. Germline CDR1 is LNHNV and CDR2 is YYDKDF (reference sequence). CDR3 length equals 19 residues. With 5 bases clipped from V and 0 bases from J, the junction kept 9 bases outside the gene matches. The CDR3 sequence is CATSATGTSGGSSYNEQFF. CDR3 nucleotides: TGTGCCACCAGCGCTACCGGGACTAGCGGGGGCAGCTCCTACAATGAGCAGTTCTTC.

This clone showed up just a few times. The rearrangement links TRBV30 to TRBJ2-5; unclear D gene. The V gene's germline CDR1 is GTSNPN and CDR2 SVGIG (reference sequence). The length of the CDR3 is 10 residues. V was pared by 2 bases and J by 5 bases, with 3 bases between. This CDR3 reads CAWSSETQYF. In nucleotides, the CDR3 is TGTGCCTGGAGTAGCGAGACCCAGTACTTC.

This clone has a handful of counts. The gene calls are TRBV27 and TRBJ1-2; possible D gene TRBD1, 5 bases. Per germline, CDR1 MNHEY and CDR2 SMNVEV (reference sequence). The CDR3 extends over 14 amino acids. The V end lost 5 bases, the J end lost 11 bases, and 21 bases lay between the germline ends. The CDR3 spells CASSGHSTAGFYTF. CDR3 bases: TGTGCCAGCAGTGGGCACTCGACAGCGGGGTTTTACACCTTC.

The V gene is TRBV4-2, the J gene TRBJ1-1, with D unclear. The germline V gene has CDR1 LGHNA and CDR2 YNFKEQ. This CDR3 is built from 12 residues. Trimming cost V 1 base and J 5 bases, with 5 bases left between them. The CDR3 loop is CASSQAGTEAFF. DNA for the CDR3: TGTGCCAGCAGCCAAGCAGGAACTGAAGCTTTCTTT.

The chain employs TRBV9 and TRBJ2-3; D is possibly TRBD2 (6 bases). CDR3 length: 14 residues. CDR1 SGDLS and CDR2 YYNGEE come from the germline V gene. Trimming removed 0 bases at V and 7 bases at J, with 12 bases between. The CDR3 is CASSVGREGHTQYF. As DNA, the CDR3 is TGTGCCAGCAGCGTAGGGCGGGAAGGACATACGCAGTATTTT.

The chain recombines TRBV27 with TRBJ2-5; 8 nucleotides align to TRBD1. The CDR3 runs 13 residues. J lost 5 bases, V lost 4 bases, and 3 bases had no gene match. Germline assignment: CDR1 MNHEY and CDR2 SMNVEV (reference sequence). In DNA, the CDR3 is TGTGCCAGCAGTTCAGGGGGCCGGGAGACCCAGTACTTC. Its translation: CASSSGGRETQYF.

This sequence joins TRBV11-3 and TRBJ1-1, with a weak D call TRBD1 (6 bases). This CDR3 region has 13 residues. The germline V and J ends were trimmed by 5 bases and 8 bases, with 15 bases remaining between them. Germline V gene sequence: CDR1 SGHNT, CDR2 YENEEA. As DNA, the CDR3 is TGTGCCAGCAGCCAGAGTGGGGGCCTGGAAGCTTTCTTT. The encoded protein is CASSQSGGLEAFF.

The gene calls are TRBV12-5 and TRBJ1-1, with D tentatively TRBD1 (5 bases). Per the germline V gene, CDR1 is LGHNT and CDR2 is FRNRAP. V lost 6 bases and J 6 bases, leaving 20 bases between the germline ends. The length of the CDR3 is 15 residues. The chain's CDR3 is CASGLGGSFRAEAFF. The CDR3, as DNA: TGTGCTAGTGGGCTTGGGGGGAGCTTTCGGGCTGAAGCTTTCTTT.

This clone has only one observation. The chain is built from TRBV6-2 or TRBV6-3 and TRBJ1-1, with D uncertain. Germline V gene sequence: CDR1 MNHEY, CDR2 SVGEGT. Trimming took 5 bases from V and 3 from J, leaving 13 bases between them. The CDR3 consists of 14 residues. As DNA, the CDR3 is TGTGCCAGCAGTCACGGTTTTAAGCACACTGAAGCTTTCTTT. Translating it yields CASSHGFKHTEAFF.

This rearrangement joins TRBV18 to TRBJ2-7; D perhaps matches TRBD2 (5 bases). V was shortened by 1 base and J by 7 bases, with 11 bases between the two germline ends. Looked up from germline, CDR1 is KGHSH and CDR2 is LQKENI. There are 13 residues in the CDR3. The CDR3: CASSPLDGGEQYF. The CDR3 DNA reads TGTGCCAGCTCACCACTAGATGGCGGGGAGCAGTACTTC.

DNA for the CDR3: TGTGCCAGCAGCTTACGCGATGGTGGCAATGAGCAGTTCTTC. Residues: CASSLRDGGNEQFF. The chain recombines TRBV11-3 with TRBJ2-1; no reliable D call. Germline CDR1 reads SGHNT; CDR2 reads YENEEA. CDR3 length: 14 amino acids. The V end was cut by 2 bases, the J end by 6 bases, with 11 bases between.

This clone appeared once. CDR3 in DNA: TGCGCCAGCAGCTTGGGGACAGGGGAAGTCTACGAGCAGTACTTC. Translating it yields CASSLGTGEVYEQYF. The chain combines TRBV5-1 with TRBJ2-7; 9 bases match TRBD1. Germline V CDR1 and CDR2: SGHRS, YFSETQ. The CDR3 length is 15 residues. With 0 bases clipped from V and 3 bases from J, the junction kept 4 bases outside the gene matches. The complete variable domain, with remaining parts taken from reference TRBV5-1 and TRBJ2-7, reads KAGVTQTPRYLIKTRGQQVTLSCSPISGHRSVSWYQQTPGQGLQFLFEYFSETQRNKGNFPGRFSGRQFSNSRSEMNVSTLELGDSALYLCASSLGTGEVYEQYFGPGTRLTVT.

The V and J genes are TRBV7-2 and TRBJ1-6; 12 bases align to TRBD1. The CDR3 runs to 16 residues. From germline, CDR1 is SGHTA and CDR2 FQGNSA. The V segment lost 5 bases and the J segment 9 bases; nucleotides outside the gene matches: 8. The CDR3: CASSKEGQGASSPLHF. The CDR3 region has the DNA TGTGCCAGCAGCAAAGAGGGACAGGGGGCAAGTTCACCCCTCCACTTT.

This clone was detected only once. The chain links TRBV10-1 to TRBJ1-1; D ambiguous. Germline V lookup: CDR1 WNHNN, CDR2 SYGVQD (reference sequence). Trimming took 3 bases from V and 7 from J, leaving 6 bases between them. This CDR3 is 11 amino acids long. The CDR3 bases are TGCGCCAGCAGTGATCGAGGTGAAGCTTTCTTT. Protein product: CASSDRGEAFF.

The V call is TRBV9, the J call TRBJ2-7; the D gene is possibly TRBD1 (5 bases). The CDR3 length is 15 residues. CDR1 is SGDLS and CDR2 is YYNGEE in the germline V gene. Trimming left V 2 bases short and J 5 bases short, with 17 bases between. CDR3 coding DNA: TGTGCCAGCAGCGTCGGGCAGGGAAACTTGCACGAGCAGTACTTC. Translating it yields CASSVGQGNLHEQYF. The full variable domain, in which reference TRBV9 and TRBJ2-7 provide the parts outside the CDR3, is DSGVTQTPKHLITATGQRVTLRCSPRSGDLSVYWYQQSLDQGLQFLIQYYNGEERAKGNILERFSAQQFPDLHSELNLSSLELGDSALYFCASSVGQGNLHEQYFGPGTRLTVT.

This CDR3 reads CATSRELTGTSGNTIYF. CDR3 DNA: TGTGCCACCAGCAGAGAATTGACAGGGACCTCTGGAAACACCATATATTTT. This chain uses TRBV15 with TRBJ1-3; 7 nucleotides agree with TRBD1. The length of the CDR3 is 17 residues. V lost 0 bases and J lost 0; bases outside the gene matches: 5. Germline CDR1 is LNHNV and CDR2 is YYDKDF (reference sequence).

The chain links TRBV15 to TRBJ2-1, with D possibly TRBD1 on 6 matching bases. Germline CDR1 and CDR2: LNHNV and YYDKDF (reference sequence). The CDR3 totals 13 residues. V lost 1 base and J lost 8, with 9 bases in between. In DNA form, the CDR3 reads TGTGCCACCAGCAGAGCAGGGGTCCATGAGCAGTTCTTC. Its protein product is CATSRAGVHEQFF.

This chain uses TRBV29-1 with TRBJ1-5; D is perhaps TRBD1 (6 bases). Deletions cut 6 bases from V and 3 bases from J, with 12 bases between. The CDR3 spans 13 residues. Germline V CDR1 and CDR2: SQVTM, ANQGSEA. The CDR3 region is CSVQGTPNQPQHF. CDR3 sequence (DNA): TGCAGCGTCCAAGGGACACCCAATCAGCCCCAGCATTTT. The full variable domain, its missing parts supplied by reference TRBV29-1 and TRBJ1-5, is SAVISQKPSRDICQRGTSLTIQCQVDSQVTMMFWYRQQPGQSLTLIATANQGSEATYESGFVIDKFPISRPNLTFSTLTVSNMSPEDSSIYLCSVQGTPNQPQHFGDGTRLSIL.